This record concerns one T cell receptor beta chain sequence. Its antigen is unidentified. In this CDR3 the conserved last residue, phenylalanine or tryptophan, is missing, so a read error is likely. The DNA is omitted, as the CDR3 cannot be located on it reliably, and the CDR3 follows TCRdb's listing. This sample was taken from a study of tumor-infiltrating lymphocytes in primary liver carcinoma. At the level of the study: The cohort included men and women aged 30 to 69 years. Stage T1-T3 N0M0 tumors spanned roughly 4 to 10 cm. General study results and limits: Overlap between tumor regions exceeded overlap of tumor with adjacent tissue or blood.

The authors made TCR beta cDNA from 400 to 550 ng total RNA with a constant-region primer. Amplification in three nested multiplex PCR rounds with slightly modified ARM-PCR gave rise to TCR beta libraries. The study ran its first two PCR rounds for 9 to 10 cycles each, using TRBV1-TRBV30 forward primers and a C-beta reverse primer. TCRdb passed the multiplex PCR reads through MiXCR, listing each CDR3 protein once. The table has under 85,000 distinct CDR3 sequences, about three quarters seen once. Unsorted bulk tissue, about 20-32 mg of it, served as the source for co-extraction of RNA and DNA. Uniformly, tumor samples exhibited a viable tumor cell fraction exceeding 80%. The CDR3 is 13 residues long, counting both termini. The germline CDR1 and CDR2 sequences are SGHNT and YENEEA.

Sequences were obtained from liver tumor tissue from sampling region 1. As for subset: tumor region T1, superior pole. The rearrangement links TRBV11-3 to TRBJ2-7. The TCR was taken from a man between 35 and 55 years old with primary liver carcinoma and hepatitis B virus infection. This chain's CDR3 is CASSFSLRYEHYL.